The present TCR beta chain was sequenced within a study of cytomegalovirus exposure and HLA in healthy donors. General study results and limits: A later analysis found most CMV-associated TCR beta chains apparently HLA-restricted. A prior analysis recorded that most TCR beta V segments were productive about 87% or about 30% of the time. A later analysis, which compared TCR beta chains of equal frequency, found the HLA-associated ones more clonally expanded.

CDR3 length: 15 amino acids. CDR1 is GTSNPN, CDR2 SVGIG, per germline (reference sequence). V lost 2 bases, J lost 5 bases, and 9 bases stayed unmatched. The PCR made use of 60 Vbeta and 13 Jbeta primers. Produced via immunoSEQ multiplex PCR; TCRdb's table is partial and in-frame only. The sample yields around 98,000 clones, about 81% seen once. In the case of this clone: As yet, its antigen is unknown.

Regarding donors, all were healthy bone marrow donors. The sample comprised PBMCs. The receptor was isolated from a man aged 35 to 55 in good health and CMV-seronegative. V usage is TRBV30 and J usage is TRBJ1-5, with 7 bases matching TRBD1. CDR3 coding DNA: TGTGCCTGGAGTCCACAGGGGAAGTATGATCAGCCCCAGCATTTT. Its protein product is CAWSPQGKYDQPQHF.